Below, one T cell receptor beta chain is given with its context. Its antigen remains unidentified. The data were obtained in a study of graft-versus-host responses after intestinal transplantation. Background on the study: In this cohort, recipients had multivisceral, liver-intestinal, or isolated intestinal transplants. General study results and limits: Recipient-marrow GvH clones were detected, some having first appeared in ileum or blood.

Germline V gives CDR1 LGHNA, CDR2 YNFKEQ. This CDR3 is built from 13 residues. Between the trimmed V and J ends, which lost 1 base and 6 bases, there was a span of 7 bases. Repertoires were generated with immunoSEQ multiplex PCR, while TCRdb's copy carries only in-frame clones and drops some. This sample yields tens of thousands of clones, of which roughly 94% are seen a single time; approximately 0.5% belongs to the top ten. This TCR derives from a human patient who received an intestinal transplant, so some T cells may come from the graft donor. The input for sequencing was PBMCs, taken 156 days after intestinal transplant. The chain carries TRBV4-2 and TRBJ2-1; D is uncertain. CDR3 region: CASSQANPNEQFF. The CDR3 DNA is TGTGCCAGCAGCCAAGCCAACCCCAATGAGCAGTTCTTC.